Reported below is one T cell receptor beta chain. The entry originates in a study of shared T cell receptors in the human thymus. With V trimmed by 3 bases and J by 8 bases, 14 bases remained unmatched. The germline gives CDR1 SGHRS, CDR2 YFSETQ. This CDR3 is built from 16 residues. Measured with immunoSEQ multiplex PCR; TCRdb has only the in-frame clones, and not every one. This repertoire shows about 610,000 clones, 88% found once; its top ten account for 0.0085% to 0.012%. These data were likewise used in another study, on human thymus T cells. That source reports: Healthy Finnish infants undergoing corrective surgery for congenital heart defects were used as donors. Thymus was obtained from resections taken during corrective heart surgery.

The chain recombines TRBV5-1 with TRBJ2-1; TRBD1 matches at 7 bases. The TCR originated in a boy younger than two with a congenital heart defect. Sequenced sample: thymocytes. The CDR3 nucleotides are TGCGCCAGCAGCTGGGCAAGGGGACAGAACATTTATGAGCAGTTCTTC. Translation gives CASSWARGQNIYEQFF.